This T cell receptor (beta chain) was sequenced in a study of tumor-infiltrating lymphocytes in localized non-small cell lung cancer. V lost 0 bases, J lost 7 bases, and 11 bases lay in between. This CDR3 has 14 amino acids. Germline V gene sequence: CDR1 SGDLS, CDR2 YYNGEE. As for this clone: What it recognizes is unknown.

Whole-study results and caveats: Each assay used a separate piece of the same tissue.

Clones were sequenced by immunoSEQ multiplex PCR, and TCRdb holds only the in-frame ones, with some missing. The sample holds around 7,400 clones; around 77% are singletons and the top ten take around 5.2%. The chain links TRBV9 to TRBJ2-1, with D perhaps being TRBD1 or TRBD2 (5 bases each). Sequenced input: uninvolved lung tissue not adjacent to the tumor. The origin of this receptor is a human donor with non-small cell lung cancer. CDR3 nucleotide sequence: TGTGCCAGCAGCGTAGTAGGGGACGGAAATGAGCAGTTCTTC. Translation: CASSVVGDGNEQFF.